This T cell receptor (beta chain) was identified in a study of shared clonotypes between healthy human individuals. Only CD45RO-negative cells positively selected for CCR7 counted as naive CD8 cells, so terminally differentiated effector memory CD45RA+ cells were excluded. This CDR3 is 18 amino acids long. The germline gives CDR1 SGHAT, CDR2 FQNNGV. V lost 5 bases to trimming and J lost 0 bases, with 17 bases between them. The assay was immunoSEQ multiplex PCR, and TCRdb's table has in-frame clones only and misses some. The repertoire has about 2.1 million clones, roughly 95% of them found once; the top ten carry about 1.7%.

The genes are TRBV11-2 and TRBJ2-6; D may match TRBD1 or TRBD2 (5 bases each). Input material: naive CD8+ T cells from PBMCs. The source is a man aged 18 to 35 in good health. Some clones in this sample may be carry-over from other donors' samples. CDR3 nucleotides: TGTGCCAGCAGCAGAAACCGGGACGGAAGCTCTGGGGCCAACGTCCTGACTTTC. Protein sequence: CASSRNRDGSSGANVLTF.